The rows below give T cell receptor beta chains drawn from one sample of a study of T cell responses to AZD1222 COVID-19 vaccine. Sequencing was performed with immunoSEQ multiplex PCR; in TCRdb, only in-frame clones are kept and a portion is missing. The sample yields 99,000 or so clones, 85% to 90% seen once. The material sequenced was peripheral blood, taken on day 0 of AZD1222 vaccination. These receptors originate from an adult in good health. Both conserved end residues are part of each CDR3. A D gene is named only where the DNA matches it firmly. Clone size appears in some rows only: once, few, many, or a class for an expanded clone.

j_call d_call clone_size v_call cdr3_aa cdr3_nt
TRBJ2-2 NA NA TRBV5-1 CASSLVGSTGELFF TGCGCCAGCAGCTTGGTAGGGAGCACCGGGGAGCTGTTTTTT
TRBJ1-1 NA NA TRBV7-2 CASRTTGNTEAFF TGTGCCAGCAGAACAACAGGAAACACTGAAGCTTTCTTT
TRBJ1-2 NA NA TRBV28 CASLTGFSFYGYTF TGTGCCAGCCTTACAGGGTTCTCGTTCTATGGCTACACCTTC
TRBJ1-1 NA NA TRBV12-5 CASVERGNTEAFF TGTGCTAGTGTCGAAAGGGGGAACACTGAAGCTTTCTTT
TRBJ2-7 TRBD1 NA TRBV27 CASSFAAGTGFSYEQYF TGTGCCAGCAGTTTTGCGGCGGGGACAGGGTTCTCCTACGAGCAGTACTTC
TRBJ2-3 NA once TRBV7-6 CASSLADGRTDTQYF TGTGCCAGCAGCCTTGCGGACGGACGCACAGATACGCAGTATTTT
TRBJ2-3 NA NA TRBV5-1 CASSSPTDTQYF TGCGCCAGCAGCTCACCCACAGATACGCAGTATTTT
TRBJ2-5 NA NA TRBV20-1 CSASQAETQYF TGCAGTGCTAGCCAGGCAGAGACCCAGTACTTC
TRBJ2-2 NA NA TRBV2 CASSVYTGELFF TGTGCCAGCAGCGTATACACCGGGGAGCTGTTTTTT
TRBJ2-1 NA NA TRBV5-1 CASSRGGSYNEQFF TGCGCCAGCAGCCGAGGGGGCTCCTACAATGAGCAGTTCTTC
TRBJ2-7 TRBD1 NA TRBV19 CASSTGTGADYEQYF TGTGCCAGTAGTACAGGCACAGGGGCCGACTACGAGCAGTACTTC
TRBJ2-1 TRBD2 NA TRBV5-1 CASSSELAGGPWNEQFF TGCGCCAGCAGCAGCGAACTAGCGGGAGGGCCGTGGAATGAGCAGTTCTTC
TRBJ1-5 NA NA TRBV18 CASSPNRLSNQPQHF TGTGCCAGCTCACCAAACAGACTTAGCAATCAGCCCCAGCATTTT
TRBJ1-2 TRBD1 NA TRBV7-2 CASSITGGNTNYGYTF TGTGCCAGCAGCATTACAGGGGGCAATACTAACTATGGCTACACCTTC
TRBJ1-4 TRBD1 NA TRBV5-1 CASSLEPTGSEKLFF TGCGCCAGCAGCTTGGAACCGACAGGGTCAGAAAAACTGTTTTTT
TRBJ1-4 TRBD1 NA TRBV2 CASSWTGRNEKLFF TGTGCCAGCAGCTGGACAGGGCGGAATGAAAAACTGTTTTTT
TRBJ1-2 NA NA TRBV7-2 CASSLRDGGYTF TGTGCCAGCAGCCTCAGGGATGGCGGCTACACCTTC
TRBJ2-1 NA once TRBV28 CASTRDYQREQFF TGTGCCAGCACAAGAGACTACCAACGTGAGCAGTTCTTC
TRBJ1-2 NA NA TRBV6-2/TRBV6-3 CASSYDSFGDYTF TGTGCCAGCAGTTACGACTCCTTCGGAGACTACACCTTC
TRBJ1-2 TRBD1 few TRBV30 CAWRSDRGWDGYTF TGTGCCTGGAGGAGTGACAGGGGATGGGATGGCTACACCTTC
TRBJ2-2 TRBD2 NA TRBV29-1 CSVVIAGAAGELFF TGCAGCGTTGTGATAGCGGGAGCGGCCGGGGAGCTGTTTTTT
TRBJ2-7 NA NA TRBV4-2 CASSQDSQGNEQYF TGTGCCAGCAGCCAGGACTCTCAGGGGAACGAGCAGTACTTC
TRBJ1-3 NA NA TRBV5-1 CASNGDGNTIYF TGCGCCAGCAATGGAGACGGAAACACCATATATTTT
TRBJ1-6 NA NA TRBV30 CAWSEGAVSSPLHF TGTGCCTGGAGTGAGGGAGCCGTGAGCTCACCCCTCCACTTT
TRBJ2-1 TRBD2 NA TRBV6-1 CASSEVGGRGDEQFF TGTGCCAGCAGTGAAGTTGGCGGGAGAGGCGATGAGCAGTTCTTC
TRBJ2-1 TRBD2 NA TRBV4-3 CASSQVTSETAEQFF TGCGCCAGCAGCCAAGTCACTAGCGAGACTGCTGAGCAGTTCTTC
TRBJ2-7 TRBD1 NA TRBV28 CASSSWTGSSYEQYF TGTGCCAGCAGTTCGTGGACAGGAAGCTCCTACGAGCAGTACTTC
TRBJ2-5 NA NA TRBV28 CANRAHSQETQYF TGTGCGAACAGGGCCCACTCCCAAGAGACCCAGTACTTC
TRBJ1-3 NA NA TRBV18 CASSPLNQVTPYSGNTIYF TGTGCCAGCTCACCATTGAATCAGGTGACACCCTACTCTGGAAACACCATATATTTT
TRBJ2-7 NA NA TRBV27 CASSLSEGAEYF TGTGCCAGCAGTTTATCGGAGGGGGCTGAGTACTTC
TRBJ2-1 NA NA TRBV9 CASSVDGHNEQFF TGTGCCAGCAGCGTAGATGGTCACAATGAGCAGTTCTTC
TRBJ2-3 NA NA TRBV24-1 CATSREFPDTQYF TGTGCCACCAGCAGGGAGTTCCCAGATACGCAGTATTTT
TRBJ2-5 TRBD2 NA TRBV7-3 CASSPAGAGVGETQYF TGTGCCAGCAGCCCAGCGGGGGCGGGAGTGGGAGAGACCCAGTACTTC
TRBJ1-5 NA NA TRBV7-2 CASSSGRNSNQPQHF TGTGCCAGCAGCTCGGGACGGAATAGCAATCAGCCCCAGCATTTT
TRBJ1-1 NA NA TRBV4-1 CASSQRLGTEAFF TGCGCCAGCAGCCAAAGGCTTGGCACTGAAGCTTTCTTT
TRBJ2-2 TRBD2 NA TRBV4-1 CASSQDLAGNTGELFF TGCGCCAGCAGCCAAGATTTAGCGGGAAACACCGGGGAGCTGTTTTTT
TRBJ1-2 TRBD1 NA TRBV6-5 CASSWGQGAGYTF TGTGCCAGCAGTTGGGGACAGGGGGCGGGCTACACCTTC
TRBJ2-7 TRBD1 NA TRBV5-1 CASSWQTGGNEQYF TGCGCCAGCAGCTGGCAGACAGGGGGCAACGAGCAGTACTTC
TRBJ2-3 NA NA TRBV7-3 CASSLRGPSGSTDTQYF TGTGCCAGCAGCTTAAGGGGGCCTAGCGGAAGCACAGATACGCAGTATTTT
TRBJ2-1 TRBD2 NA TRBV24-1 CATSVGLAANEQFF TGTGCCACCAGTGTGGGACTAGCGGCTAATGAGCAGTTCTTC
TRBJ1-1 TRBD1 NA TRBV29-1 CSVQTGSSTEAFF TGCAGCGTTCAGACAGGGTCTAGTACTGAAGCTTTCTTT
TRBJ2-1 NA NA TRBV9 CASSVVRAGSYNEQFF TGTGCCAGCAGCGTAGTTAGGGCAGGATCCTACAATGAGCAGTTCTTC
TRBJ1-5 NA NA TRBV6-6 CASSPNPRGGAGHSNQPQHF TGTGCCAGCAGTCCGAACCCTAGGGGTGGTGCAGGGCATAGCAATCAGCCCCAGCATTTT
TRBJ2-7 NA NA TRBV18 CASSPPRGGAYEQYF TGTGCCAGCTCACCCCCTCGAGGCGGGGCCTACGAGCAGTACTTC
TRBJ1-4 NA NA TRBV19 CASHDSLDEKLFF TGTGCCTCCCACGATTCCTTGGATGAAAAACTGTTTTTT
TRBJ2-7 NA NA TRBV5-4 CASSAKGGSSYEQYF TGTGCCAGCAGCGCGAAGGGGGGTAGCTCCTACGAGCAGTACTTC
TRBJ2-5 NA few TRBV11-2 CASSSAKVGRETQYF TGTGCCAGCAGCTCCGCTAAAGTTGGGAGGGAGACCCAGTACTTC
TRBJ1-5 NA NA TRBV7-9 CASSLVLAGIGNQPQHF TGTGCCAGCAGCTTAGTACTCGCAGGGATTGGCAATCAGCCCCAGCATTTT
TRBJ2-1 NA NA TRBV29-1 CSADAISEQFF TGCAGCGCGGATGCGATAAGTGAGCAGTTCTTC
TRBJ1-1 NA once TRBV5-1 CASSSTVNTEAFF TGCGCCAGCAGCTCGACAGTTAACACTGAAGCTTTCTTT
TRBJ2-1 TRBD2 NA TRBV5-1 CASSNSLAGANEQFF TGCGCCAGCAGCAATTCGCTAGCGGGAGCCAATGAGCAGTTCTTC
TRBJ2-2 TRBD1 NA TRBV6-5 CASSHRGGELFF TGTGCCAGCAGTCACAGGGGCGGGGAGCTGTTTTTT
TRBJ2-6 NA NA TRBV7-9 CASSPSGANVLTF TGTGCCAGCAGCCCCTCTGGGGCCAACGTCCTGACTTTC
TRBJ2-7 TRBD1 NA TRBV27 CASGGQGLPYEQYF TGTGCCAGCGGGGGACAGGGGCTCCCCTACGAGCAGTACTTC
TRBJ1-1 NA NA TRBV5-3 CARSRRPDRAFF TGTGCCAGAAGCCGGCGGCCGGACCGGGCTTTCTTT
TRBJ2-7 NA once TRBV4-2 CASSILPDSIDEQYF TGTGCCAGCAGCATACTCCCTGATAGTATCGACGAGCAGTACTTC
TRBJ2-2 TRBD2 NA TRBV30 CALPSGASGRTGELFF TGTGCCCTCCCTAGTGGGGCTAGCGGTCGCACCGGGGAGCTGTTTTTT